This TCR beta chain appears in the sequencing data of a study of blood T cell repertoires in COVID-19. The wider study: Acute and convalescent COVID-19 samples came from the United States, Italy and Spain. Sample material is recorded as cDNA or gDNA derived from T cells, B-cell-depleted T cells, or PBMCs.

With 2 bases clipped from V and 6 bases from J, the junction kept 4 bases outside the gene matches. The length of the CDR3 is 14 residues. Germline V gives CDR1 SGHKS, CDR2 YYEKEE (reference sequence). As originally analysed: Estimates of nucleated cell counts were drawn from the amplification of reference gene primers. Assay used: immunoSEQ multiplex PCR; TCRdb lists only in-frame clones, some missing. That table is the source of V, J and clone size, and D and trimming were worked out from the DNA. In the table there are under 250,000 clones, approximately 90% of which are singletons. Sequenced input: peripheral blood. The receptor was isolated from a man aged 30 to 39 with acute or convalescent COVID-19. The V gene is TRBV5-5, the J gene TRBJ2-2, with 7 bases that match TRBD1. DNA of the CDR3: TGTGCCAGCAGCTTAGATGACAGGGCCGGGGAGCTGTTTTTT. This codes for CASSLDDRAGELFF. The whole variable domain, filled in from reference TRBV5-5 and TRBJ2-2, reads DAGVTQSPTHLIKTRGQQVTLRCSPISGHKSVSWYQQVLGQGPQFIFQYYEKEERGRGNFPDRFSARQFPNYSSELNVNALLLGDSALYLCASSLDDRAGELFFGEGSRLTVL.